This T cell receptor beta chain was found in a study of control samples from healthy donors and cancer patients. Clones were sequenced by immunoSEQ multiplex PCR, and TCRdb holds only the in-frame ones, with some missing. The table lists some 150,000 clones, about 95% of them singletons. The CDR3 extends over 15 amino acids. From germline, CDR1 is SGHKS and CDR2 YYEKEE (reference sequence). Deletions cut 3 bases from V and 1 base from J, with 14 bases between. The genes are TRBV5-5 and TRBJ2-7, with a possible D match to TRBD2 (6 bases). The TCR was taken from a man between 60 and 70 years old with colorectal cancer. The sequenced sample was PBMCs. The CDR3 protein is CASSSSPGLSYEQYF. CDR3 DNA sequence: TGTGCCAGCAGCTCTTCACCGGGACTGTCCTACGAGCAGTACTTC.